The 23 T cell receptor beta chains listed next were all sequenced from one sample in a study of blood T cells in healthy people across ages. A J-beta primer mix and a sample-barcoded 5' primer were used in a second PCR of roughly 7 to 12 cycles. TCRdb reprocessed the 5' RACE reads via MiXCR and lists one record per CDR3 protein. The data show about 830,000 distinct CDR3 sequences, about 62% seen once. Sequenced input: blood. Source of these receptors: a man aged 25-40 years in good health.

The V gene is TRBV6-5, the J gene TRBJ1-1, with 8 bases aligning to TRBD1. This CDR3 is 13 amino acids long. Germline CDR1 MNHEY, CDR2 SVGAGI. V trimming: 5 bases; J trimming: 5 bases; junction bases outside the gene matches: 4. The CDR3 DNA is TGTGCCAGCAGTACGCGGACAGGGACTGAAGCTTTCTTT. It specifies CASSTRTGTEAFF.

The chain couples TRBV27 to TRBJ2-1; no firm D call. The CDR3 contains 15 residues. Trimming took off 1 base at V and 8 bases at J, with 15 bases between the two ends. CDR1 and CDR2 from the germline V gene are MNHEY and SMNVEV (reference sequence). The CDR3 loop reads CASSLLPRSVHEQFF. The CDR3 coding sequence is TGTGCCAGCAGTTTATTGCCCCGCTCGGTCCATGAGCAGTTCTTC.

The V and J genes are TRBV5-1 and TRBJ2-7, with D tentatively TRBD1 (6 bases). The CDR3 has 15 residues. CDR1 and CDR2 from the germline V gene are SGHRS and YFSETQ. Trimming removed 4 bases from V and 0 bases from J, with 14 bases in between. CDR3 sequence reads: CASSISGTPSYEQYF. The CDR3 region has the DNA TGCGCCAGCAGCATTTCCGGGACACCCTCCTACGAGCAGTACTTC.

V is TRBV7-9 and J is TRBJ1-4; D is undetermined. V lost 4 bases to trimming and J lost 8 bases, with 14 bases between them. The CDR3 is 14 residues long. Germline loops: CDR1 SEHNR, CDR2 FQNEAQ (reference sequence). The chain's CDR3 is CASSYKYDKEKLFF. In nucleotides, the CDR3 is TGTGCCAGCAGCTACAAGTATGATAAGGAAAAACTGTTTTTT. The full variable domain, with the rest looked up from reference TRBV7-9 and TRBJ1-4, is DTGVSQNPRHKITKRGQNVTFRCDPISEHNRLYWYRQTLGQGPEFLTYFQNEAQLEKSRLLSDRFSAERPKGSFSTLEIQRTEQGDSAMYLCASSYKYDKEKLFFGSGTQLSVL.

This clonotype was detected a few times. J is TRBJ1-2 and V is TRBV13; 9 bases match TRBD1. Germline V gene sequence: CDR1 PRHDT, CDR2 FYEKMQ (reference sequence). The CDR3 consists of 14 residues. V dropped 3 bases and J dropped 3; count of bases not matched to a gene: 2. CDR3 region: CASSFRDRDYGYTF. In DNA, the CDR3 is TGTGCCAGCAGCTTCCGGGACAGGGACTATGGCTACACCTTC.

The chain has TRBV5-5 and TRBJ1-1, with unresolved D. Trimming left V 0 bases short and J 6 bases short, with 6 bases between. Germline lookup yields CDR1 SGHKS and CDR2 YYEKEE (reference sequence). The CDR3 length is 12 residues. In DNA, the CDR3 is TGTGCCAGCAGCTTGGAATGGTCTGAAGCTTTCTTT. Its protein is CASSLEWSEAFF.

The rearrangement joins TRBV12-3 or TRBV12-4 to TRBJ2-5; TRBD2 agrees at 7 bases. The length of the CDR3 is 15 residues. The J segment lost 0 bases and the V segment lost 7 bases, leaving 8 bases of the junction unmatched. The CDR3 DNA follows: TGTGCCAGCACGCGGGGAGCGGGGAACCAAGAGACCCAGTACTTC. Protein sequence: CASTRGAGNQETQYF.

The rearrangement links TRBV12-3 or TRBV12-4 to TRBJ2-5; 12 positions agree with TRBD1. Germline trimming cut 5 bases from V and 5 bases from J; bases unmatched to any gene: 3. CDR3 length: 14 amino acids. CDR3 in DNA: TGTGCCAGCAGTCCGGGGACAGGGGGCGAGACCCAGTACTTC. Its translation is CASSPGTGGETQYF.

V usage is TRBV5-1 and J usage is TRBJ2-3, with D perhaps matching TRBD1 (6 bases). CDR1 is SGHRS and CDR2 is YFSETQ in the germline V gene. V was trimmed by 0 bases and J by 2 bases, leaving 16 bases between them. The CDR3 contains 17 residues. DNA of the CDR3: TGCGCCAGCAGCTTGGGGGGGTCCCAGGGGATCACAGATACGCAGTATTTT. It encodes CASSLGGSQGITDTQYF.

This clonotype was detected only a few times. The chain couples TRBV3-1 to TRBJ1-2; tentatively, D is TRBD1 (5 bases). CDR1 LGHDT and CDR2 YNNKEL come from the germline V gene (reference sequence). The CDR3 loop spans 15 amino acids. V lost 4 bases and J lost 0, with 12 bases in between. The CDR3 here is CASSLGPGPNYGYTF. CDR3 nucleotide sequence: TGTGCCAGCAGCCTCGGACCGGGGCCTAACTATGGCTACACCTTC.

The rearrangement joins TRBV13 to TRBJ2-1; 9 bases map to TRBD2. From germline, CDR1 is PRHDT and CDR2 FYEKMQ (reference sequence). The CDR3 extends over 14 amino acids. V lost 3 bases and J lost 9; bases outside the gene matches: 6. The CDR3 DNA reads as TGTGCCAGCAGCTTTAGCGGGAGAAGAGCTGAGCAGTTCTTC. This gives the protein CASSFSGRRAEQFF. Combining the CDR3 with reference TRBV13 and TRBJ2-1 gives the whole variable domain AAGVIQSPRHLIKEKRETATLKCYPIPRHDTVYWYQQGPGQDPQFLISFYEKMQSDKGSIPDRFSAQQFSDYHSELNMSSLELGDSALYFCASSFSGRRAEQFFGPGTRLTVL.

The rearrangement links TRBV20-1 to TRBJ2-7, with 11 bases matching TRBD2. Germline values: CDR1 DFQATT, CDR2 SNEGSKA (reference sequence). This CDR3 has 16 amino acids. The V segment lost 5 bases and the J segment 2 bases; nucleotides outside the gene matches: 11. The CDR3 DNA sequence: TGCAGTGCTGGCTCCGGGACTAGCGGTATCCCCTACGAGCAGTACTTC. It specifies CSAGSGTSGIPYEQYF.

V and J are TRBV12-3 or TRBV12-4 and TRBJ1-4; D is uncertain. This CDR3 is 14 amino acids long. Between the trimmed V and J ends, which lost 2 bases and 6 bases, there was a span of 10 bases. The CDR3 DNA sequence: TGTGCCAGCAGTTTACCGGGATGGGATGAAAAACTGTTTTTT. It specifies CASSLPGWDEKLFF.

The CDR3 protein is CATSDWTSGMGDTQYF. CDR3 sequence (DNA): TGTGCCACCAGTGATTGGACTAGCGGGATGGGAGATACGCAGTATTTT. The chain is built from TRBV24-1 and TRBJ2-3; 12 nucleotides line up with TRBD2. Germline-derived CDR1 and CDR2 are KGHDR and SFDVKD. After removal of 2 bases from V and 5 bases from J, the junction contained 4 bases not matched to a gene. The CDR3 has 16 residues.

The table lists this clonotype with a few counts. V usage is TRBV27 and J usage is TRBJ1-1; D gene unclear. The CDR3 covers 15 residues. Trimming shortened V by 6 bases and J by 4 bases, and 18 bases separated the two germline ends. Germline V CDR1 and CDR2: MNHEY, SMNVEV (reference sequence). The DNA for the CDR3 is TGTGCCAGCAGGGTCCTCCCCAATCGGGGCACTGAAGCTTTCTTT. Residues: CASRVLPNRGTEAFF.

The rearrangement joins TRBV20-1 to TRBJ2-3, with D tentatively TRBD2 (6 bases). The V end was cut by 6 bases, the J end by 6 bases, with 16 bases between. The germline CDR1 and CDR2 sequences are DFQATT and SNEGSKA (reference sequence). The CDR3 is made up of 13 amino acids. CDR3 nucleotides: TGCAGTGCACTGGGTGGTGGGGGGGATACGCAGTATTTT. Encoded protein: CSALGGGGDTQYF.

This clonotype was found a few times. This chain connects TRBV3-1 to TRBJ2-3; 12 nucleotides line up with TRBD2. V was clipped by 2 bases and J by 6 bases; unmatched bases: 6. This CDR3 contains 16 residues. Germline V gene sequence: CDR1 LGHDT, CDR2 YNNKEL (reference sequence). CDR3 sequence (DNA): TGTGCCAGCAGCCAATCTAGCGGGGGGGCCAGTGATACGCAGTATTTT. Encoded protein: CASSQSSGGASDTQYF.

The rearrangement uses TRBV9 and TRBJ2-3, with D tentatively TRBD2 (6 bases). Looked up from germline, CDR1 is SGDLS and CDR2 is YYNGEE. This CDR3 has 16 amino acids. V shed 3 bases and J shed 2 bases, with 16 bases lying between them. The CDR3 bases are TGTGCCAGCAGCGCCGACCGGGACTCAGACACAGATACGCAGTATTTT. Translated: CASSADRDSDTDTQYF.

The chain is built from TRBV14 and TRBJ2-2; 10 nucleotides match TRBD1. Trimming at V came to 4 bases and at J to 7 bases, leaving 6 bases not matched to a gene. The CDR3 has 15 residues. Per germline, CDR1 SGHDN and CDR2 FVKESK. The CDR3 bases are TGTGCCAGCAGCCGCCGGACAGGGGGGTTCGGGGAGCTGTTTTTT. Protein product: CASSRRTGGFGELFF.

This rearrangement joins TRBV6-5 to TRBJ2-1, with a tentative D call TRBD2 (5 bases). CDR3 length equals 12 residues. Per the germline V gene, CDR1 is MNHEY and CDR2 is SVGAGI. The V and J ends lost 7 bases and 7 bases respectively, with 11 bases between them. The CDR3 sequence: CASKTSGNEQFF. The CDR3 DNA sequence: TGTGCCAGCAAGACTTCGGGGAATGAGCAGTTCTTC.

This clonotype was recorded a few times. The rearrangement joins TRBV9 to TRBJ2-5, with 11 positions matching TRBD2. Germline lookup yields CDR1 SGDLS and CDR2 YYNGEE. The CDR3 covers 15 residues. Trimming removed 3 bases from V and 4 bases from J; junction bases left unmatched: 5. The CDR3 reads CASSDGLAGRETQYF. The CDR3, as DNA: TGTGCCAGCAGCGATGGACTAGCGGGCCGAGAGACCCAGTACTTC.

V usage is TRBV7-2 and J usage is TRBJ2-5, with no clear D. CDR3 length: 12 amino acids. Germline values: CDR1 SGHTA, CDR2 FQGNSA. The V and J ends lost 4 bases and 7 bases respectively, with 10 bases between them. The CDR3 loop is CASSSVVATQYF. CDR3 coding DNA: TGTGCCAGCAGCTCCGTAGTGGCGACCCAGTACTTC.

This chain joins TRBV29-1 and TRBJ1-1, with unresolved D. Germline assignment: CDR1 SQVTM and CDR2 ANQGSEA. V lost 5 bases and J lost 0, with 10 bases in between. CDR3 length: 13 amino acids. The CDR3 reads CSVLLTVNTEAFF. CDR3 coding DNA: TGCAGCGTTTTGCTTACGGTGAACACTGAAGCTTTCTTT.